This TCR beta chain comes out of a study of control samples from healthy donors and cancer patients. Germline CDR1 and CDR2: LNHNV and YYDKDF (reference sequence). The CDR3 sequence is 15 residues long. V lost 3 bases, J lost 3 bases, and 14 bases lay in between. The table came from immunoSEQ multiplex PCR; TCRdb's copy has only in-frame clones and leaves some out. The sample holds 150,000 to 200,000 clones; just over 85% are singletons and the top ten take less than 2%. The receptor was derived from a man aged 18 to 30 in good health. Source material: blood. This chain links TRBV15 with TRBJ1-1; possibly TRBD1 for D (6 bases). The CDR3 here is CATSSSGVGDTEAFF. Here the CDR3 DNA reads TGTGCCACCAGCAGTTCAGGGGTCGGGGACACTGAAGCTTTCTTT.